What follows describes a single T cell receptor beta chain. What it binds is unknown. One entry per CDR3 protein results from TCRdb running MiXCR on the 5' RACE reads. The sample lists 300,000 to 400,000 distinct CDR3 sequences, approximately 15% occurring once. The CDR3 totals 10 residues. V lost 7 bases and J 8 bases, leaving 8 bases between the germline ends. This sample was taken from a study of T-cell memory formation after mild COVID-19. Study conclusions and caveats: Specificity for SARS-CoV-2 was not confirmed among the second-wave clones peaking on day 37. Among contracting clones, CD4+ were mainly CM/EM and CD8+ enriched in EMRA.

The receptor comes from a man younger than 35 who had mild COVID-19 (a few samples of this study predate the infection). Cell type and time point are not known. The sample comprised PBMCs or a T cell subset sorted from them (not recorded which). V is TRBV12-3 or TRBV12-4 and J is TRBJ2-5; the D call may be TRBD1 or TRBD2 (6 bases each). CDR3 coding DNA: TGTGCCAGCAAGGGGGGTACCCAGTACTTC. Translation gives CASKGGTQYF.